Listed below are T cell receptor beta chains from one sample, sequenced in a study of blood T cells in healthy people across ages. MiXCR was run by TCRdb on the 5' RACE reads, yielding one entry per CDR3 protein. Among more than 650,000 distinct CDR3 sequences listed, around half were seen once. The specimen was blood. The receptors derive from an elderly man in good health. Both conserved end residues are part of each CDR3. D genes are given only for firm matches. Size tells how often a clone was seen (once, few, many) or the class of an expanded clone, and some rows leave it out.

clone size,CDR3 length,V gene,J gene,D gene,CDR3 DNA,CDR3 protein
few,15,TRBV29-1,TRBJ2-1,TRBD2,TGCAGCGTAAAGACTAGCGGGAGCTCCTACAATGAGCAGTTCTTC,CSVKTSGSSYNEQFF
-,16,TRBV7-6,TRBJ2-1,TRBD2,TGTGCCAGCAGCTTATTTAGGGCGGGAGGCCACGGGGAGCAGTTCTTC,CASSLFRAGGHGEQFF
-,16,TRBV4-1,TRBJ2-7,-,TGCGCCAGCAGCCAAGGGCCGGCTACAGGGACCCACGAGCAGTACTTC,CASSQGPATGTHEQYF
few,16,TRBV2,TRBJ1-5,-,TGTGCCAGCAGTGTTCTTGGCACAGGGAACAATCAGCCCCAGCATTTT,CASSVLGTGNNQPQHF
-,13,TRBV5-1,TRBJ2-1,-,TGCGCCAGCAGCTGGCCCCCAAACAATGAGCAGTTCTTC,CASSWPPNNEQFF
-,13,TRBV7-9,TRBJ2-7,-,TGTGCCAGCAGCTTAGGACAGGTTAACGAGCAGTACTTC,CASSLGQVNEQYF
-,17,TRBV5-6,TRBJ2-7,TRBD1,TGTGCCAGCAGCCCCACCGGGACAGGGGTTAAGTCCTACGAGCAGTACTTC,CASSPTGTGVKSYEQYF
-,18,TRBV7-9,TRBJ2-7,TRBD2,TGTGCCAGCAGCCCCCCTGGGCTAGCGGGTACCGTCTCCTACGAGCAGTACTTC,CASSPPGLAGTVSYEQYF
few,14,TRBV10-3,TRBJ2-1,TRBD2,TGTGCCATCAGACAAGCGGGAGAGGACAATGAGCAGTTCTTC,CAIRQAGEDNEQFF
-,13,TRBV5-6,TRBJ2-3,-,TGTGCCAGCAGCTTGTCCCCCTCGGGAACGCAGTATTTT,CASSLSPSGTQYF
few,15,TRBV25-1,TRBJ2-4,-,TGTGCCAGCAGTAGCGGCCTCGTGGCCAAAAACATTCAGTACTTC,CASSSGLVAKNIQYF
-,16,TRBV6-5,TRBJ2-7,-,TGTGCCAGCAGTTCCAGACGCCGGGGAGCACTCTACGAGCAGTACTTC,CASSSRRRGALYEQYF
-,16,TRBV4-1,TRBJ1-5,TRBD1,TGCGCCAGCAGCCCCGGACAGGGGTTTGGTAATCAGCCCCAGCATTTT,CASSPGQGFGNQPQHF
-,13,TRBV27,TRBJ1-1,-,TGTGCCAGCAGTTCCGGATGGGGGGCGGAAGCTTTCTTT,CASSSGWGAEAFF
-,16,TRBV11-2,TRBJ1-3,-,TGTGCCAGCAGCTCCTTGAGGGCCAGCTCTGGAAACACCATATATTTT,CASSSLRASSGNTIYF